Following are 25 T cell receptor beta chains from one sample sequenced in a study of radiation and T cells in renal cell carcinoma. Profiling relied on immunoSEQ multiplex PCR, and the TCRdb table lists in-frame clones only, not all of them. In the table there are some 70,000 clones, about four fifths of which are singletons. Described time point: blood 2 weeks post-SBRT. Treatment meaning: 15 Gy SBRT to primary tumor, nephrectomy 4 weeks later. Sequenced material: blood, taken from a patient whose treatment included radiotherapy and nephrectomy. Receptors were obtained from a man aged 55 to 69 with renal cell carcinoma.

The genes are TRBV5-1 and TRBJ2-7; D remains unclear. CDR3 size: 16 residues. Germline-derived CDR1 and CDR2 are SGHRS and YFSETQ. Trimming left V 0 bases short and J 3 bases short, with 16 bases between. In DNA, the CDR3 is TGCGCCAGCAGCTTGGCGATCTCGACTGTGGGCTACGAGCAGTACTTC. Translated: CASSLAISTVGYEQYF. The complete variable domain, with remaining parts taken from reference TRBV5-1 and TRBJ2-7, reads KAGVTQTPRYLIKTRGQQVTLSCSPISGHRSVSWYQQTPGQGLQFLFEYFSETQRNKGNFPGRFSGRQFSNSRSEMNVSTLELGDSALYLCASSLAISTVGYEQYFGPGTRLTVT.

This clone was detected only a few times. CDR3 DNA: TGCGCCAGCAGCTTTGGGACACGTAATGAAAAACTGTTTTTT. Translation gives CASSFGTRNEKLFF. The rearrangement joins TRBV5-1 to TRBJ1-4; D possibly corresponds to TRBD1 (6 bases). The CDR3 is 14 amino acids. Trimming cost V 2 bases and J 4 bases, with 9 bases left between them. Germline lookup yields CDR1 SGHRS and CDR2 YFSETQ.

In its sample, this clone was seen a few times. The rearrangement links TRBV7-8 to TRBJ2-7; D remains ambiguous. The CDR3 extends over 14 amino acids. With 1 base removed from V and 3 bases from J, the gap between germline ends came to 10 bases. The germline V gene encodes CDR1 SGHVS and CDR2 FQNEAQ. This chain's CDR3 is CASSLVGGVYEQYF. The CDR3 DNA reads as TGTGCCAGCAGCTTAGTAGGTGGGGTCTACGAGCAGTACTTC.

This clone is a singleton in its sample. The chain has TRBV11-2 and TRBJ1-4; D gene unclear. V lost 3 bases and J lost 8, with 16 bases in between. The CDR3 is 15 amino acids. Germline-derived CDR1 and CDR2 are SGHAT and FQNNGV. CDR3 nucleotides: TGTGCCAGCAGCTTTTCCGGACCGGGAGCCGAAAAACTGTTTTTT. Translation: CASSFSGPGAEKLFF.

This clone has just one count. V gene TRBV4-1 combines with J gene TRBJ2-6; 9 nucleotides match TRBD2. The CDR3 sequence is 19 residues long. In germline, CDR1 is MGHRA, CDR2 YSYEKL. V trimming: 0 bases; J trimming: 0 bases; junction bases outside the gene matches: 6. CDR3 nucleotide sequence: TGCGCCAGCAGCCAAGAGTGGGGACTAGCCCCCTCTGGGGCCAACGTCCTGACTTTC. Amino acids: CASSQEWGLAPSGANVLTF.

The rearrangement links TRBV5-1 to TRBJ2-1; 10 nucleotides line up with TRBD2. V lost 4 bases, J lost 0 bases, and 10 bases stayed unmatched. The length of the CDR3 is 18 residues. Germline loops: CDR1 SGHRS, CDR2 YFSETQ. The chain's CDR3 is CASSPSGLAETSYNEQFF. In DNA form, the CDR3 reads TGCGCCAGCAGCCCGTCCGGACTAGCGGAAACCTCCTACAATGAGCAGTTCTTC.

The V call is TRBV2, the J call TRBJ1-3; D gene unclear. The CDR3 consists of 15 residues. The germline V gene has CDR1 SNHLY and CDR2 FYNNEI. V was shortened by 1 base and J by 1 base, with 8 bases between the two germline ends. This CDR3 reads CASSEVTGSGNTIYF. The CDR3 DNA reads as TGTGCCAGCAGTGAAGTGACGGGGTCTGGAAACACCATATATTTT.

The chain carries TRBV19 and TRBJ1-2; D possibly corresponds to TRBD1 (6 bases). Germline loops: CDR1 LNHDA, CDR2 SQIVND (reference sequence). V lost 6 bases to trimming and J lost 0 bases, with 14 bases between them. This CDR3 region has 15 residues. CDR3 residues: CASSPQGPTNYGYTF. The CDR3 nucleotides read TGTGCCAGTAGCCCACAGGGCCCTACTAACTATGGCTACACCTTC.

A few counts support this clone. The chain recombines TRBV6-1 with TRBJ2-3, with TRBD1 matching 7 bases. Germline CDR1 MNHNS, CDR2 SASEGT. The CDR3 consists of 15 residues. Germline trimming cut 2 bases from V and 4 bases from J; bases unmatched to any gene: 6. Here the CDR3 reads CASSELAGGSDTQYF. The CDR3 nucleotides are TGTGCCAGCAGTGAATTGGCAGGGGGATCAGATACGCAGTATTTT.

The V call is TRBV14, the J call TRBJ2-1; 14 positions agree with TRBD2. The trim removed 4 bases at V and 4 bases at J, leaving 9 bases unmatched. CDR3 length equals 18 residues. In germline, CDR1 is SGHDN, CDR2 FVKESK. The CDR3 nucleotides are TGTGCCAGCAGCCGAGGGACTAGCGGGAGCCCGGGGTACAATGAGCAGTTCTTC. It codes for CASSRGTSGSPGYNEQFF.

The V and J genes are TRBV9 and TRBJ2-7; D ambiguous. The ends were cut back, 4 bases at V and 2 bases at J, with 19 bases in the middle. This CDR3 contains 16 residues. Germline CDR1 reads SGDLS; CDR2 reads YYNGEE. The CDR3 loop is CASSPRTGPPPYEQYF. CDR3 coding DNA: TGTGCCAGCAGCCCCCGGACGGGCCCCCCGCCCTACGAGCAGTACTTC.

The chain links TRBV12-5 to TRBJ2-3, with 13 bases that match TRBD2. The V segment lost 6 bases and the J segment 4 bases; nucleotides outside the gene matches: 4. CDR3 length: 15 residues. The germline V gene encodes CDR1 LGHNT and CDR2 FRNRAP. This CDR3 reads CASGSGLAGADTQYF. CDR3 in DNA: TGTGCTAGTGGATCCGGACTAGCGGGAGCAGATACGCAGTATTTT.

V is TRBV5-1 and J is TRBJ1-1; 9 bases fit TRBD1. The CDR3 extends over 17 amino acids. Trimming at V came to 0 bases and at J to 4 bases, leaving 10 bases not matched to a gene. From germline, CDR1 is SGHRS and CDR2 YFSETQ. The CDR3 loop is CASSLVWTGAGGTEAFF. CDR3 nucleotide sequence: TGCGCCAGCAGCTTGGTCTGGACAGGGGCTGGAGGCACTGAAGCTTTCTTT. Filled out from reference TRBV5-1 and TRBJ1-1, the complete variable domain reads KAGVTQTPRYLIKTRGQQVTLSCSPISGHRSVSWYQQTPGQGLQFLFEYFSETQRNKGNFPGRFSGRQFSNSRSEMNVSTLELGDSALYLCASSLVWTGAGGTEAFFGQGTRLTVV.

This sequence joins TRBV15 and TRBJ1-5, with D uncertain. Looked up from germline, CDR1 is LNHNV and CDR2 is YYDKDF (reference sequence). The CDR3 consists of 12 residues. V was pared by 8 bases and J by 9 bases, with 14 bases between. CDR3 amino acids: CATALENGPQHF. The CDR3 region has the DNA TGTGCCACCGCCCTTGAGAATGGGCCCCAGCATTTT.

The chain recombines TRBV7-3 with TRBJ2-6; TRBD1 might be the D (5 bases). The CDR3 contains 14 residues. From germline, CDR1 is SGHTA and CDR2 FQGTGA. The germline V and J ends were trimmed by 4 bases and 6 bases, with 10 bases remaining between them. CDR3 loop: CASSSQGAANVLTF. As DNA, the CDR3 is TGTGCCAGCAGCTCCCAGGGCGCGGCCAACGTCCTGACTTTC.

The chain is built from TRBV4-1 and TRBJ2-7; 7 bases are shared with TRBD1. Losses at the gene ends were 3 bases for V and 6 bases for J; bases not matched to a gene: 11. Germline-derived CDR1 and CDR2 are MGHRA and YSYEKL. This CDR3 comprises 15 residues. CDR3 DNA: TGCGCCAGCAGCCACCCGCAAGGACAGGTTGGCGAGCAGTACTTC. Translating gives CASSHPQGQVGEQYF.

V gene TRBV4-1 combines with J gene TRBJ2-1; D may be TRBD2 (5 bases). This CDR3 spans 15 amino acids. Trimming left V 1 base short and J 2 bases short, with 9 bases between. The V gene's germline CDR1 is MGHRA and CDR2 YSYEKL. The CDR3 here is CASSQAAVPYNEQFF. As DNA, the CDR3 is TGCGCCAGCAGCCAAGCAGCGGTTCCCTACAATGAGCAGTTCTTC.

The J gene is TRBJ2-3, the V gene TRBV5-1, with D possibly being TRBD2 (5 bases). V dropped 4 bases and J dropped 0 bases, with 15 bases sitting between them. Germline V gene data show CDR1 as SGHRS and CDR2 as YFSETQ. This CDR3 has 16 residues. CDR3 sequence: CASSRGWAHSTDTQYF. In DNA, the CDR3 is TGCGCCAGCAGCCGCGGGTGGGCCCATAGCACAGATACGCAGTATTTT.

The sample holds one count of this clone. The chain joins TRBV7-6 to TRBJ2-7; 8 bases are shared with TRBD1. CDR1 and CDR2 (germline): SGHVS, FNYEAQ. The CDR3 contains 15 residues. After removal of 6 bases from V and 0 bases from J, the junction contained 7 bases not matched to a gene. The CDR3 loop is CASSHAGTGSYEQYF. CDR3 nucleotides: TGTGCCAGCAGTCACGCCGGGACAGGCTCCTACGAGCAGTACTTC. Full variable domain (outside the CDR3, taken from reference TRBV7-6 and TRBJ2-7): GAGVSQSPRYKVTKRGQDVALRCDPISGHVSLYWYRQALGQGPEFLTYFNYEAQQDKSGLPNDRFSAERPEGSISTLTIQRTEQRDSAMYRCASSHAGTGSYEQYFGPGTRLTVT.

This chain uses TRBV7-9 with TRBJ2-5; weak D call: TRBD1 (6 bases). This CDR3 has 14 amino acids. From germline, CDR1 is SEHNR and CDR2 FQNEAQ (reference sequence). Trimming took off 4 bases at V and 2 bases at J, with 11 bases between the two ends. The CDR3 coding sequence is TGTGCCAGCAGCTCGGACAGTACGCAAGAGACCCAGTACTTC. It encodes CASSSDSTQETQYF.

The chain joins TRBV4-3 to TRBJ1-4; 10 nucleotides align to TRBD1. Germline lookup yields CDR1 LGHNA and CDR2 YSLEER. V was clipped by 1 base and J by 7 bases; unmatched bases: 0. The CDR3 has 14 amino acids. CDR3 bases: TGCGCCAGCAGCCAAGGGGACAGGGGTGAAAAACTGTTTTTT. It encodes CASSQGDRGEKLFF.

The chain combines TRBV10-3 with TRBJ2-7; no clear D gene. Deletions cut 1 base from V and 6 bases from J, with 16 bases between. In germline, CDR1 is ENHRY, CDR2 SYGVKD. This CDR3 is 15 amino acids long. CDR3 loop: CAISELGYPPSEQYF. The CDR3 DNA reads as TGTGCCATCAGTGAGTTGGGTTACCCTCCAAGCGAGCAGTACTTC.

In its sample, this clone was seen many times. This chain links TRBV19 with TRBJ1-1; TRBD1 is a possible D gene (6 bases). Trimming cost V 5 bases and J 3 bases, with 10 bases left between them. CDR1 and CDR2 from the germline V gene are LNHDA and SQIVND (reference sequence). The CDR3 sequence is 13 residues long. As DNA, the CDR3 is TGTGCCAGTAGTCGGGACACCGACACTGAAGCTTTCTTT. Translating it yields CASSRDTDTEAFF.

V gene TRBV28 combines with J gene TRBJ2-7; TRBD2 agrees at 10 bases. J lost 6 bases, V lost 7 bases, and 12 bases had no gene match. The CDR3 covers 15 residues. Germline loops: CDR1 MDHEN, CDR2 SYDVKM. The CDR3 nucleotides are TGTGCCAGCATCCAACCGAGCGGGAGGGCCGTCGAGCAGTACTTC. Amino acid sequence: CASIQPSGRAVEQYF.

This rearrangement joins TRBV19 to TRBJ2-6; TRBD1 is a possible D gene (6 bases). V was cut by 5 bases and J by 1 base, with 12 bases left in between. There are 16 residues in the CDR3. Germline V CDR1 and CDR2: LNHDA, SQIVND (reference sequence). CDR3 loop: CASSPNGQSGANVLTF. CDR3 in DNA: TGTGCCAGTAGTCCCAATGGACAGTCTGGGGCCAACGTCCTGACTTTC. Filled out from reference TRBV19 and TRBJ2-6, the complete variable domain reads DGGITQSPKYLFRKEGQNVTLSCEQNLNHDAMYWYRQDPGQGLRLIYYSQIVNDFQKGDIAEGYSVSREKKESFPLTVTSAQKNPTAFYLCASSPNGQSGANVLTFGAGSRLTVL.